These 8 T cell receptor beta chains were all obtained from the same sample, sequenced in a study of Tregs in tolerant kidney transplant recipients. Assay used: immunoSEQ multiplex PCR; TCRdb lists only in-frame clones, some missing. The table shows roughly 250,000 clones, with about four fifths occurring only once. Sequencing input: CD4+ T cells from blood. The receptors stem from a human donor in good health.

The chain is built from TRBV2 and TRBJ2-5; 8 nucleotides align to TRBD2. The germline CDR1 and CDR2 sequences are SNHLY and FYNNEI. This CDR3 contains 16 residues. The J segment lost 5 bases and the V segment lost 4 bases, leaving 12 bases of the junction unmatched. The CDR3 is CASSAGGRGARETQYF. CDR3 sequence (DNA): TGTGCCAGCAGTGCCGGCGGGCGGGGGGCCCGGGAGACCCAGTACTTC. The variable domain in full, with the rest retrieved from reference TRBV2 and TRBJ2-5, is EPEVTQTPSHQVTQMGQEVILRCVPISNHLYFYWYRQILGQKVEFLVSFYNNEISEKSEIFDDQFSVERPDGSNFTLKIRSTKLEDSAMYFCASSAGGRGARETQYFGPGTRLLVL.

The chain links TRBV2 to TRBJ1-2; 9 bases are a match to TRBD1. V was pared by 4 bases and J by 8 bases, with 5 bases of the junction left unmatched. Germline CDR1 SNHLY, CDR2 FYNNEI. CDR3 length equals 13 residues. The CDR3 region is CASSGGQGGGYTF. For the CDR3, the DNA is TGTGCCAGCAGTGGGGGACAGGGTGGCGGCTACACCTTC.

This chain connects TRBV7-6 to TRBJ2-2; D ambiguous. Germline V gives CDR1 SGHVS, CDR2 FNYEAQ. The CDR3 length is 16 residues. With 2 bases removed from V and 4 bases from J, the gap between germline ends came to 14 bases. Written as DNA, the CDR3 is TGTGCCAGCAGCTTAATAAGGACCTCGGGCACCGGGGAGCTGTTTTTT. Amino acids: CASSLIRTSGTGELFF.

The chain combines TRBV7-3 with TRBJ1-6; 9 positions agree with TRBD1. Germline V lookup: CDR1 SGHTA, CDR2 FQGTGA. With V trimmed by 5 bases and J by 9 bases, 8 bases remained unmatched. The CDR3 is 15 residues long. CDR3 sequence (DNA): TGTGCCAGCAGCCCGGGACAGGGAAGGGGTTCACCCCTCCACTTT. Its translation is CASSPGQGRGSPLHF.

The DNA for the CDR3 is TGTGCCAGCAGCTTAGACGGAGGCTACGAGCAGTACTTC. It specifies CASSLDGGYEQYF. This chain uses TRBV7-2 with TRBJ2-7; possibly TRBD2 for D (5 bases). CDR1 is SGHTA, CDR2 FQGNSA, per germline. This CDR3 contains 13 residues. The germline V and J ends were trimmed by 1 base and 3 bases, with 7 bases remaining between them.

This sequence joins TRBV11-2 and TRBJ2-3; no firm D call. V lost 5 bases, J lost 1 base, and 13 bases lay in between. The CDR3 runs 15 residues. Looked up from germline, CDR1 is SGHAT and CDR2 is FQNNGV. CDR3 bases: TGTGCCAGCAGCCGAGGTTTGCGAGGCACAGATACGCAGTATTTT. It encodes CASSRGLRGTDTQYF.

This chain joins TRBV7-2 and TRBJ1-2; D gene uncertain. Germline V gene sequence: CDR1 SGHTA, CDR2 FQGNSA. V gave up 3 bases and J gave up 4 bases, with 6 bases separating them. The CDR3 extends over 12 amino acids. The CDR3 bases are TGTGCCAGCAGCTTTCCGGGCTATGGCTACACCTTC. Translating it yields CASSFPGYGYTF. The variable domain in full, with the rest retrieved from reference TRBV7-2 and TRBJ1-2, is GAGVSQSPSNKVTEKGKDVELRCDPISGHTALYWYRQSLGQGLEFLIYFQGNSAPDKSGLPSDRFSAERTGGSVSTLTIQRTQQEDSAVYLCASSFPGYGYTFGSGTRLTVV.

This clone showed up just once. This chain connects TRBV9 to TRBJ2-7; TRBD2 matches at 8 bases. The junction had 9 bases not matched to a gene; V was cut back by 0 bases and J by 1 base. The CDR3 has 17 amino acids. Germline CDR1 is SGDLS and CDR2 is YYNGEE. CDR3 in amino acids: CASSVDPGSGSSYEQYF. The CDR3 DNA reads as TGTGCCAGCAGCGTAGACCCGGGGAGCGGGAGTTCCTACGAGCAGTACTTC.